The present T cell receptor (beta chain) was sequenced within a study of T cells in women clearing cervical HPV infection. Study at large: Controls were women whose single incident HPV16 infection cleared within 12 months without precancer or cancer. For cases, blood was sampled a median roughly 150 days after lesion detection, interquartile range roughly 80 to 220 days.

After removal of 5 bases from V and 1 base from J, the junction contained 5 bases not matched to a gene. CDR1 SGHVS and CDR2 FNYEAQ come from the germline V gene. The CDR3 runs to 14 residues. The data were produced by immunoSEQ multiplex PCR, yet TCRdb's version contains in-frame clones alone and is incomplete. The repertoire shows 48,000 or so clones; the top ten hold under 2%. For this clone: Antigen: not known. Read coverage stops 3 residues before the CDR3 terminus; the germline J gene supplies the remainder.

Whole-study results and caveats: TRBV6-7 abundance was lower in cases than controls (about 0.099% versus 0.16%).

The sequenced sample consisted of blood buffy coat. The clonotype comes from a woman between 18 and 75 years old with a cervical HPV16 infection that either progressed to CIN3+ or cleared (not recorded which). The rearrangement uses TRBV7-6 and TRBJ2-7, with 7 bases identical to TRBD1. CDR3 residues: CASSQTGSSYEQYF. The sequenced part of the CDR3 DNA is TGTGCCAGCAGCCAGACAGGGTCATCCTACGAG.